This section outlines one T cell receptor (beta chain) sequence together with its context. No antigen is known for it. The data were obtained in a study of T cells expressing NK-cell markers. For the study at large: Sorted CD3+CD56+NKG2C+, CD3+CD56+NKG2C- and CD3+CD56-NKG2C+ T-cell subsets were beta-chain profiled. Study-wide results and limits: The study found dominant NKG2C+ clonotypes at roughly 1.0-7.0% of CD8+ T cells in over five donors.

There are 14 residues in the CDR3. Looked up from germline, CDR1 is MNHEY and CDR2 is SVGAGI. Synthesis of TCR beta cDNA relied on 5'RACE template switching carrying UMIs. For each CDR3 protein, TCRdb gives one entry from its re-call of the 5' RACE reads, without DNA. The specimen's table records almost 450,000 distinct CDR3 sequences. The chain couples TRBV6-5 to TRBJ1-1; TCRdb designates TRBD1, a call that cannot be tested without DNA. This clonotype was sampled from a woman between 18 and 70 years old in good health. Sequencing input: blood T cells: a sorted CD56 or NKG2C T cell subset, CD4+ or CD8+ T cells, or bulk PBMC T cells (not recorded which). CDR3 region: CASSYPGPTGVAFF.